This T cell receptor beta chain was retrieved from a study of blood T cell repertoires in COVID-19. The table came from immunoSEQ multiplex PCR; TCRdb's copy has only in-frame clones and leaves some out. The table shows 200,000 to 250,000 clones, with approximately 82% occurring only once. The CDR3 runs to 13 residues. CDR1 and CDR2 (germline): SGHRS, YFSETQ. Germline trimming cut 6 bases from V and 6 bases from J; bases unmatched to any gene: 6. The chain combines TRBV5-1 with TRBJ1-2, with TRBD1 identical over 9 bases. This receptor was taken from a woman older than 75 with active or convalescent COVID-19. The sequenced sample consisted of peripheral blood. The CDR3 nucleotides read TGCGCCAGCACCCTGGGGGACAGGGATGGCTACACCTTC. Its protein product is CASTLGDRDGYTF.